The TCR beta chain described here comes from a study of T cell repertoires in cytomegalovirus infection (dated by TCRdb to the late 2010s). A note on the overall study: Alongside well-studied HLA-B-restricted epitopes, the peptide stimulations were aimed at recently identified HLA-C-restricted CMV epitopes, whose presentation resists viral immunomodulation. Because public TCR beta signatures pointed to carriage of CMV infection together with the matching HLA type, the HLA type of each donor mattered for the analysis. What the study reported, not specific to this receptor: Carriers of CMV infection plus the relevant HLA type were discriminated by the cumulative frequency of public TCR beta family members in the study cohort and in an independent approximately 400-donor cohort. The ex vivo response was dominated by HLA-C-restricted CMV-specific TCR beta clonotypes, which also provided the single most frequent clonotype in two of eight donors.

Reading the label with the study, this specimen's treatment or condition is: in vitro stimulation with specific CMV peptide epitopes to enrich CMV-specific T cells. This clonotype appeared a few times. This clone's antigen is unknown. Base qualities are not recorded, but no much larger clone differs from it by a single base. The germline ends are 13 bases apart after V is trimmed by 1 base and J by 4 bases. According to the germline V gene, CDR1 reads SGHVS and CDR2 reads FQNEAQ. The CDR3 goes from the cysteine to the phenylalanine over 15 residues. Just CDR3 DNA is preserved here, 45 bases in frame from base 1. Reads for this sample came from an Illumina HiSeq 1500. The public reads were reprocessed in TCRdb via fastp at Q25 and MiXCR, keeping in-frame beta chains. Records with the same CDR3 protein are collapsed into one entry carrying the most frequent genes and DNA. The sample table holds around 19,000 distinct CDR3 sequences, of which approximately 46% were seen once. The ten largest clonotypes hold just under 95% of the sample.

Rearrangement joined TRBV7-8 to TRBJ1-2, with a weak D call of TRBD1 (5 bases match). The receptor was derived from a human donor in good health (CMV status not recorded). Some clones in this sample may be carry-over from other donors' samples. The material sequenced was CD8+ T cells from cultured PBMCs, taken from culture after CMV antigen stimulation. The DNA reads as follows: TGTGCCAGCAGCTTAGAAGCGACGGGACTCTATGGCTACACCTTC. Protein translation: CASSLEATGLYGYTF. The variable domain in full, with residues beyond the CDR3 obtained from the reference TRBV7-8 and TRBJ1-2 genes, is GAGVSQSPRYKVAKRGQDVALRCDPISGHVSLFWYQQALGQGPEFLTYFQNEAQLDKSGLPSDRFFAERPEGSVSTLKIQRTQQEDSAVYLCASSLEATGLYGYTFGSGTRLTVV.